Below, 19 T cell receptor beta chains from the same sample are listed, as sequenced in a study of T-cell reconstitution after alpha-beta-depleted transplantation in children. The library targeted TCRbeta and was prepared with unique molecular identifiers. TCRdb re-analysed the PCR reads in MiXCR, keeping a single row per CDR3 protein. The sample has 450,000 to 550,000 distinct CDR3 sequences, around 10% seen once; the top ten hold approximately 15%. This sample comprised PBMCs, mostly from graft donor cells, obtained 180 days after TCRalphabeta/CD19-depleted stem cell transplant. The receptor set was obtained from a female patient under 10 years old who had a stem cell transplant for aplastic anemia, so the T cells may come from the graft donor.

This clonotype showed up many times. The rearrangement joins TRBV7-9 to TRBJ2-2, with a possible D match to TRBD2 (5 bases). There are 13 residues in the CDR3. V lost 0 bases, J lost 6 bases, and 5 bases lay in between. Germline CDR1 and CDR2: SEHNR and FQNEAQ (reference sequence). The CDR3 loop is CASSLAGAGELFF. DNA for the CDR3: TGTGCCAGCAGCTTAGCCGGGGCCGGGGAGCTGTTTTTT.

Here the CDR3 DNA reads TGCAGCCTCACGAGGTTGGGGCGGACTGAAGCTTTCTTT. Protein sequence: CSLTRLGRTEAFF. The chain has TRBV29-1 and TRBJ1-1; D may be TRBD1 (5 bases). Trimming took off 8 bases at V and 5 bases at J, with 18 bases between the two ends. The germline CDR1 and CDR2 sequences are SQVTM and ANQGSEA. This CDR3 has 13 residues.

This clonotype came up a few times. The rearrangement links TRBV7-9 to TRBJ1-1; D call uncertain. The V gene's germline CDR1 is SEHNR and CDR2 FQNEAQ (reference sequence). The ends were cut back, 5 bases at V and 6 bases at J, with 25 bases in the middle. The CDR3 has 17 residues. CDR3 sequence (DNA): TGTGCCAGCAGCACCAGGAGTCTGGCCTGGGAATCCCCTGAAGCTTTCTTT. Protein: CASSTRSLAWESPEAFF.

This clonotype was recorded a few times. The chain links TRBV20-1 to TRBJ2-7; TRBD2 matches 8 bases. V dropped 5 bases and J dropped 4; count of bases not matched to a gene: 22. This CDR3 contains 18 residues. CDR1 and CDR2 (germline): DFQATT, SNEGSKA (reference sequence). CDR3 in DNA: TGCAGTGCTTCCGGGGACATTTTTTCGGAACTAGCGGTTTACGAGCAGTACTTC. Protein: CSASGDIFSELAVYEQYF.

The gene calls are TRBV19 and TRBJ1-1; 12 bases are a match to TRBD1. CDR3 length: 18 amino acids. Germline assignment: CDR1 LNHDA and CDR2 SQIVND (reference sequence). With V trimmed by 8 bases and J by 3 bases, 16 bases remained unmatched. The CDR3 DNA sequence: TGTGCCAGTTCTACCCCTAGAGGGACAGGGGGCCACCACACTGAAGCTTTCTTT. The encoded protein is CASSTPRGTGGHHTEAFF.

CDR3 loop: CRAGANVLTF. The CDR3 DNA sequence: TGCAGGGCTGGGGCCAACGTCCTGACTTTC. The chain combines TRBV20-1 with TRBJ2-6; D remains ambiguous. Looked up from germline, CDR1 is DFQATT and CDR2 is SNEGSKA (reference sequence). This CDR3 region has 10 residues.

In its sample, this clonotype was seen many times. The gene calls are TRBV7-8 and TRBJ2-7, with D possibly matching TRBD1 (6 bases). Germline V CDR1 and CDR2: SGHVS, FQNEAQ. The length of the CDR3 is 15 residues. The V gene lost 1 base and the J gene lost 0 bases, with 10 bases spanning the gap. CDR3 amino acids: CASSLGTASSYEQYF. The CDR3 DNA reads TGTGCCAGCAGCTTAGGGACAGCGAGCTCCTACGAGCAGTACTTC.

This chain joins TRBV6-1 and TRBJ1-3, with a tentative D call TRBD1 (6 bases). The germline gives CDR1 MNHNS, CDR2 SASEGT. Trimming cost V 6 bases and J 0 bases, with 15 bases left between them. The CDR3 extends over 16 amino acids. The CDR3 is CASSRNRARSGNTIYF. CDR3 nucleotide sequence: TGTGCCAGCAGCCGAAACAGGGCCCGCTCTGGAAACACCATATATTTT.

This chain links TRBV11-3 with TRBJ2-1, with 10 bases identical to TRBD1. Germline lookup yields CDR1 SGHNT and CDR2 YENEEA. After removal of 5 bases from V and 5 bases from J, the junction contained 9 bases not matched to a gene. The CDR3 has 16 amino acids. The DNA for the CDR3 is TGTGCCAGCAGCCGGAGGGGACAGGGGAACAACAATGAGCAGTTCTTC. Its translation: CASSRRGQGNNNEQFF.

This clonotype was picked up a small number of times. The J gene is TRBJ2-1, the V gene TRBV4-2, with 8 bases aligning to TRBD2. Germline V gene lookup returns CDR1 LGHNA and CDR2 YNFKEQ. V was pared by 1 base and J by 3 bases, with 5 bases of the junction left unmatched. The length of the CDR3 is 16 residues. The DNA for the CDR3 is TGTGCCAGCAGCCAAGTTACTAGCGGATACTACAATGAGCAGTTCTTC. Translated, it gives CASSQVTSGYYNEQFF.

The chain employs TRBV12-3 or TRBV12-4 and TRBJ1-1, with unresolved D. V was shortened by 10 bases and J by 1 base, with 16 bases between the two germline ends. The CDR3 sequence is 14 residues long. CDR3 DNA: TGTGCCACCAAAAGGGCTTCTTCGAACACTGAAGCTTTCTTT. It specifies CATKRASSNTEAFF.

This clonotype appeared a few times. V usage is TRBV9 and J usage is TRBJ2-5; D gene unclear. Looked up from germline, CDR1 is SGDLS and CDR2 is YYNGEE. V was shortened by 4 bases and J by 6 bases, with 13 bases between the two germline ends. The length of the CDR3 is 13 residues. CDR3 nucleotides: TGTGCCAGCAGCATCGTCCCCTCGAAGACCCAGTACTTC. This sequence encodes CASSIVPSKTQYF. The entire variable domain, with the rest obtained from reference TRBV9 and TRBJ2-5, is as follows: DSGVTQTPKHLITATGQRVTLRCSPRSGDLSVYWYQQSLDQGLQFLIQYYNGEERAKGNILERFSAQQFPDLHSELNLSSLELGDSALYFCASSIVPSKTQYFGPGTRLLVL.

This clonotype was detected a few times. This chain connects TRBV7-9 to TRBJ1-1, with D uncertain. The CDR3 extends over 14 amino acids. Trimming removed 3 bases at V and 5 bases at J, with 13 bases between. In germline, CDR1 is SEHNR, CDR2 FQNEAQ (reference sequence). The CDR3 DNA sequence: TGTGCCAGCAGCTTCGCCTCCCGCGCGACTGAAGCTTTCTTT. The encoded protein is CASSFASRATEAFF.

As DNA, the CDR3 is TGTGCCAGCAGCCAAGGGACAGGGGGCTTGGATACGCAGTATTTT. This gives the protein CASSQGTGGLDTQYF. The V gene is TRBV14, the J gene TRBJ2-3; 11 bases are a match to TRBD1. Losses at the gene ends were 1 base for V and 6 bases for J; bases not matched to a gene: 3. This CDR3 comprises 15 residues. Germline CDR1 SGHDN, CDR2 FVKESK.

In its sample, this clonotype was seen a few times. The chain couples TRBV4-3 to TRBJ1-4; D possibly corresponds to TRBD1 (5 bases). In germline, CDR1 is LGHNA, CDR2 YSLEER. The CDR3 is 15 amino acids. Trimming stripped 4 bases from V and 4 bases from J, with 13 bases between. CDR3 region: CASSRRTRLNEKLFF. The CDR3 DNA sequence: TGCGCCAGCAGCCGCCGGACACGTCTTAATGAAAAACTGTTTTTT.

With respect to this clonotype: One end of the junction fails to match germline, which may point to a read error. The chain uses TRBV6-2 or TRBV6-3 and TRBJ2-1, with 8 bases fitting TRBD1. CDR1 and CDR2 from the germline V gene are MNHEY and SVGEGT. The CDR3 contains 15 residues. Here the CDR3 DNA reads TGTGCCGGCAGTTACCGACAGGGGTCGGGGAATGAGCAGTTCTTC. Translated: CAGSYRQGSGNEQFF.

The CDR3 loop is CASSLLSGLRQETQYF. Written as DNA, the CDR3 is TGTGCCAGCAGTTTATTGTCAGGGTTGCGGCAAGAGACCCAGTACTTC. V and J are TRBV28 and TRBJ2-5, with D possibly TRBD1 on 5 matching bases. Per the germline V gene, CDR1 is MDHEN and CDR2 is SYDVKM. Trimming cost V 1 base and J 2 bases, with 14 bases left between them. The length of the CDR3 is 16 residues.

The gene calls are TRBV20-1 and TRBJ2-7; 7 bases match TRBD2. Germline assignment: CDR1 DFQATT and CDR2 SNEGSKA (reference sequence). This CDR3 region has 14 residues. V was pared by 6 bases and J by 4 bases, with 12 bases of the junction left unmatched. The CDR3 reads CSAMAGAGRYEQYV. For the CDR3, the DNA is TGCAGTGCCATGGCGGGAGCGGGAAGGTACGAGCAGTACGTC.

This clonotype came up a few times. DNA of the CDR3: TGTGCCAGCACCAGGACTACTGAAGCTTTCTTT. The encoded protein is CASTRTTEAFF. J is TRBJ1-1 and V is TRBV12-3 or TRBV12-4, with D unclear. V lost 7 bases and J lost 5, with 8 bases in between. This CDR3 is 11 amino acids long.